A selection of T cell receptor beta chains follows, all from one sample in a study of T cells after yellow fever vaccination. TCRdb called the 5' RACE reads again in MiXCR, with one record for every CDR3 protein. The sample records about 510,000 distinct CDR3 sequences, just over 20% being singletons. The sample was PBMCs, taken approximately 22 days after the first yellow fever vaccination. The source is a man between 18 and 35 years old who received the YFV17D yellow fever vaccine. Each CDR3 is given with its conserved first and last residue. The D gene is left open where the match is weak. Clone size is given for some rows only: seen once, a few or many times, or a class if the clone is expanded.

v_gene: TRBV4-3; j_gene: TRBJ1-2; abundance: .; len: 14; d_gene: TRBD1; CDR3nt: TGCGCCAGCAGCCAAGATCATAGGGGGCTGGGCTACACCTTC; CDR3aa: CASSQDHRGLGYTF
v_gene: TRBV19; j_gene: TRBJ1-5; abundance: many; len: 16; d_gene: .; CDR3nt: TGTGCCAGTAGTATAGATGGGGCAGGAGGCAATCAGCCCCAGCATTTT; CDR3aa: CASSIDGAGGNQPQHF
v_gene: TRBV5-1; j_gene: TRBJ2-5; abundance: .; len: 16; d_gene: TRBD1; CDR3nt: TGCGCCAGCAGCGCAGCCGGGACAGCTAGGCAAGAGACCCAGTACTTC; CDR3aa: CASSAAGTARQETQYF
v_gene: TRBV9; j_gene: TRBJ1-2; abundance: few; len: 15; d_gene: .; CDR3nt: TGTGCCAGCAGCGTAGACAACAGGGATCACTATGGCTACACCTTC; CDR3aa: CASSVDNRDHYGYTF
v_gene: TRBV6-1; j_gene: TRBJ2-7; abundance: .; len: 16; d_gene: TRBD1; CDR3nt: TGTGCCAGCAGACTGTACAGGGGAGTAGGGTCCTACGAGCAGTACTTC; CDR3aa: CASRLYRGVGSYEQYF
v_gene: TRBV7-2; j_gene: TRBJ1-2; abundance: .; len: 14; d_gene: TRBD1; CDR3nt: TGTGCCAGCAGCTCCGGATGGACAGGGGATGGCTACACCTTC; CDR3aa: CASSSGWTGDGYTF
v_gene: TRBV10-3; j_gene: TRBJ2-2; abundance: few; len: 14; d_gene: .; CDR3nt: TGTGCCATCGCCCTACTACCGAACACCGGGGAGCTGTTTTTT; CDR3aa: CAIALLPNTGELFF
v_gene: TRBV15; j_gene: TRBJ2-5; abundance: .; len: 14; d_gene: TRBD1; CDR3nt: TGTGCCACCAGCAGTACAGGGGGCTTGGAGACCCAGTACTTC; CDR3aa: CATSSTGGLETQYF
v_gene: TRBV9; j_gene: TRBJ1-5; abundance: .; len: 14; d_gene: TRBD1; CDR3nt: TGTGCCAGCAGCGCGGACAGGGGGGATCAGCCCCAGCATTTT; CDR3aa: CASSADRGDQPQHF
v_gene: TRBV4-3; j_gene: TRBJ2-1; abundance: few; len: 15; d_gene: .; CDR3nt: TGCGCCAGCAGCCAAGGGCGCGGACAGAACAATGAGCAGTTCTTC; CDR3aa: CASSQGRGQNNEQFF
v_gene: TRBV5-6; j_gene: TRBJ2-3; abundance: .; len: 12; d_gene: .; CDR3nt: TGTGCCAGCAGCTTGGAAGAGTTGGCGCAGTATTTT; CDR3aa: CASSLEELAQYF
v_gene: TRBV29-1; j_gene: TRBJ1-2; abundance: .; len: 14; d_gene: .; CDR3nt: TGCAGCATTGGAGTCACAGCAGGTTCGGGAGGCTACACCTTC; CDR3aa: CSIGVTAGSGGYTF
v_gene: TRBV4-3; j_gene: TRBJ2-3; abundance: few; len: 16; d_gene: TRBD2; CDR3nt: TGCGCCAGCAGCCCGGGAAGGCTAGCGGTCACAGATACGCAGTATTTT; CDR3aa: CASSPGRLAVTDTQYF
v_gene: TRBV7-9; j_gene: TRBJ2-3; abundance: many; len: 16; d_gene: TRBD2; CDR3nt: TGTGCCAGCAGCTTAGGCCCAGCGGGGGGGACAGATACGCAGTATTTT; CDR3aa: CASSLGPAGGTDTQYF
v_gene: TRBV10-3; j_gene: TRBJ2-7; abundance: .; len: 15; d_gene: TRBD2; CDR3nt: TGTGCCATCAGTGAGTTTCGGGGGGACGCCTACGAGCAGTACTTC; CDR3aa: CAISEFRGDAYEQYF
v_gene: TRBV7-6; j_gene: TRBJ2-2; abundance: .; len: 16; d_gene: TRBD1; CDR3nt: TGTGCCAGCAGCTTCCCCGGGACAGGGGGTACCGGGGAGCTGTTTTTT; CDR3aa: CASSFPGTGGTGELFF
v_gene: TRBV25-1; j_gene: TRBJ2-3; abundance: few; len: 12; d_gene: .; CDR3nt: TGTGCCAGCAGTACCATGGGGCATACGCAGTATTTT; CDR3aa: CASSTMGHTQYF
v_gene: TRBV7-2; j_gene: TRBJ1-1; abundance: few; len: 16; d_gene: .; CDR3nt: TGTGCCAGCAGCTTAACATGGGGGGCCAGGGGAACTGAAGCTTTCTTT; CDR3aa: CASSLTWGARGTEAFF
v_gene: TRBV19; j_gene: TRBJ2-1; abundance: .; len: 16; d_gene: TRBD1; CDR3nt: TGTGCCAGTAGTATAATCGAGACAGGGGGATACAATGAGCAGTTCTTC; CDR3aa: CASSIIETGGYNEQFF
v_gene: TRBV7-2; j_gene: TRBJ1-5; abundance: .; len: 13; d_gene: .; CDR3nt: TGTGCCAGCAGCCCGTGGACAGATCAGCCCCAGCATTTT; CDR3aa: CASSPWTDQPQHF